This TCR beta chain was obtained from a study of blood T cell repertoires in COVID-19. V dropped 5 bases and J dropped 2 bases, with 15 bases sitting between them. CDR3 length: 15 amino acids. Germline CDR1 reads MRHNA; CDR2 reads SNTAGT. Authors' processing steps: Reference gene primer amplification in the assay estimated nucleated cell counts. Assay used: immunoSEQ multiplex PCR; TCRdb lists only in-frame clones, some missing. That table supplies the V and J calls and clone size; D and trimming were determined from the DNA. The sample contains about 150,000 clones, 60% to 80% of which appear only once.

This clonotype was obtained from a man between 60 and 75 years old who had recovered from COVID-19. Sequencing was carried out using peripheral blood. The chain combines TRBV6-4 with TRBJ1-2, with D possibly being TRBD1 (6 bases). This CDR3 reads CASSFSPGGNYGYTF. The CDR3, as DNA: TGTGCCAGCAGTTTTTCGCCGGGGGGCAACTATGGCTACACCTTC.